This TCR beta chain emerged from a study of T cell changes during pregnancy in multiple sclerosis. V gave up 1 base and J gave up 1 base, with 4 bases separating them. Germline CDR1 and CDR2: SGHVS and FQNEAQ. The CDR3 totals 13 residues. Only in-frame clones appear in the TCRdb table, and some are missing; sequencing was by immunoSEQ multiplex PCR. Seen here are about 28,000 clones, about 86% observed once, and the top ten hold about 0.7%. The chain couples TRBV7-8 to TRBJ1-2, with unresolved D. The specimen was CD4+ T cells from peripheral blood mononuclear cells, collected in the first trimester of pregnancy. The sequence derives from a female donor in good health, enrolled as a control in a pregnancy study. The CDR3 spells CASSLVLNYGYTF. As DNA, the CDR3 is TGTGCCAGCAGCTTAGTCCTTAACTATGGCTACACCTTC.